Listed below are T cell receptor beta chains from one sample, sequenced in a study of early T cells in non-severe SARS-CoV-2 infection. Each CDR3 protein is one row after TCRdb ran MiXCR on the 5' RACE reads. The data hold tens of thousands of distinct CDR3 sequences, with under 15% observed a single time. Sequencing was done on a sample of whole blood. These receptors were collected from an adult who was a healthcare worker with PCR-confirmed SARS-CoV-2 infection or an uninfected control (not recorded which). CDR3s include the opening cysteine and the closing phenylalanine or tryptophan. The order of the fields is V gene, CDR3 length, J gene, clone size, D gene, CDR3 protein, CDR3 DNA. A D gene is named only where the DNA matches it firmly. For some rows the clone size is stated as once, few or many, or as a class when expanded; others skip it.

V gene: TRBV2; CDR3 length: 16; J gene: TRBJ1-2; clone size: few; D gene: TRBD1; CDR3 protein: CASSIIDRDPPYGYTF; CDR3 DNA: TGTGCCAGCAGTATTATCGACAGGGACCCACCCTATGGCTACACCTTC
V gene: TRBV4-1; CDR3 length: 14; J gene: TRBJ2-2; clone size: many; D gene: NA; CDR3 protein: CASSQDRGYGELFF; CDR3 DNA: TGCGCCAGCAGCCAAGATCGAGGCTACGGGGAGCTGTTTTTT
V gene: TRBV20-1; CDR3 length: 16; J gene: TRBJ2-2; clone size: few; D gene: TRBD1; CDR3 protein: CSARDPLTGSTGELFF; CDR3 DNA: TGCAGTGCTAGGGACCCTTTGACAGGGAGTACCGGGGAGCTGTTTTTT
V gene: TRBV12-3/TRBV12-4; CDR3 length: 12; J gene: TRBJ2-7; clone size: few; D gene: NA; CDR3 protein: CASSFIGREQYF; CDR3 DNA: TGTGCCAGCAGTTTTATAGGCAGGGAGCAGTACTTC
V gene: TRBV6-8; CDR3 length: 11; J gene: TRBJ2-7; clone size: NA; D gene: NA; CDR3 protein: CASRYSYEQYF; CDR3 DNA: TGTGCCAGCAGGTATTCCTACGAGCAGTACTTC
V gene: TRBV7-2; CDR3 length: 13; J gene: TRBJ1-2; clone size: few; D gene: NA; CDR3 protein: CASSPGANYGYTF; CDR3 DNA: TGTGCCAGCAGCCCCGGCGCTAACTATGGCTACACCTTC
V gene: TRBV28; CDR3 length: 14; J gene: TRBJ1-6; clone size: few; D gene: TRBD1; CDR3 protein: CASRLTGGRSPLHF; CDR3 DNA: TGTGCCAGCAGACTGACAGGGGGAAGGTCACCCCTCCACTTT
V gene: TRBV18; CDR3 length: 16; J gene: TRBJ1-6; clone size: NA; D gene: NA; CDR3 protein: CTSSPFTRGADSPLHF; CDR3 DNA: TGTACCAGCTCACCCTTTACGAGAGGGGCGGATTCACCCCTCCACTTT
V gene: TRBV28; CDR3 length: 15; J gene: TRBJ2-5; clone size: once; D gene: TRBD2; CDR3 protein: CASSLRLAGRETQYF; CDR3 DNA: TGTGCCAGCAGTTTACGGCTAGCGGGACGAGAGACCCAGTACTTC
V gene: TRBV4-1; CDR3 length: 15; J gene: TRBJ2-2; clone size: NA; D gene: TRBD2; CDR3 protein: CASSQGLAGTGELFF; CDR3 DNA: TGCGCCAGCAGCCAAGGACTAGCGGGAACCGGGGAGCTGTTTTTT
V gene: TRBV7-2; CDR3 length: 17; J gene: TRBJ2-1; clone size: NA; D gene: TRBD1; CDR3 protein: CASSFIARDRANNEQFF; CDR3 DNA: TGTGCCAGCAGCTTTATAGCCCGGGACAGGGCTAACAATGAGCAGTTCTTC
V gene: TRBV6-2/TRBV6-3; CDR3 length: 14; J gene: TRBJ2-3; clone size: many; D gene: NA; CDR3 protein: CASSSRDSADTQYF; CDR3 DNA: TGTGCCAGCAGTTCCAGGGATTCAGCAGATACGCAGTATTTT
V gene: TRBV6-5; CDR3 length: 14; J gene: TRBJ1-1; clone size: NA; D gene: NA; CDR3 protein: CASSRGGVGTEAFF; CDR3 DNA: TGTGCCAGCAGTCGAGGGGGTGTGGGCACTGAAGCTTTCTTT
V gene: TRBV6-6; CDR3 length: 12; J gene: TRBJ1-1; clone size: few; D gene: NA; CDR3 protein: CASSYEYTEAFF; CDR3 DNA: TGTGCCAGCAGTTACGAGTACACTGAAGCTTTCTTT
V gene: TRBV29-1; CDR3 length: 15; J gene: TRBJ2-1; clone size: NA; D gene: NA; CDR3 protein: CSVIRVVSSGNEQFF; CDR3 DNA: TGCAGCGTAATCAGGGTGGTCAGTTCGGGCAATGAGCAGTTCTTC
V gene: TRBV4-3; CDR3 length: 14; J gene: TRBJ2-3; clone size: NA; D gene: NA; CDR3 protein: CASSRGPVGDTQYF; CDR3 DNA: TGCGCCAGCAGCCGAGGCCCGGTTGGAGATACGCAGTATTTT
V gene: TRBV6-6; CDR3 length: 13; J gene: TRBJ2-7; clone size: few; D gene: NA; CDR3 protein: CASSSPTYYEQYF; CDR3 DNA: TGTGCCAGCAGTTCACCTACCTACTACGAGCAGTACTTC
V gene: TRBV2; CDR3 length: 14; J gene: TRBJ2-7; clone size: NA; D gene: NA; CDR3 protein: CASSIEQASYEQYF; CDR3 DNA: TGTGCCAGCAGTATAGAGCAGGCTTCCTACGAGCAGTACTTC
V gene: TRBV19; CDR3 length: 15; J gene: TRBJ1-5; clone size: few; D gene: NA; CDR3 protein: CASSIDLGLHQPQHF; CDR3 DNA: TGTGCCAGTAGTATAGATCTAGGACTCCATCAGCCCCAGCATTTT
V gene: TRBV30; CDR3 length: 11; J gene: TRBJ2-7; clone size: NA; D gene: NA; CDR3 protein: CAWSGIYEQYF; CDR3 DNA: TGTGCCTGGAGTGGGATCTACGAGCAGTACTTC
V gene: TRBV20-1; CDR3 length: 13; J gene: TRBJ2-1; clone size: NA; D gene: NA; CDR3 protein: CALFVSSYNEQFF; CDR3 DNA: TGCGCTCTGTTTGTCAGCTCCTACAATGAGCAGTTCTTC
V gene: TRBV29-1; CDR3 length: 10; J gene: TRBJ1-1; clone size: NA; D gene: NA; CDR3 protein: CSVANTEAFF; CDR3 DNA: TGCAGCGTTGCCAACACTGAAGCTTTCTTT
V gene: TRBV3-1; CDR3 length: 15; J gene: TRBJ2-1; clone size: NA; D gene: NA; CDR3 protein: CASSPGTPGGYEQFF; CDR3 DNA: TGTGCCAGCAGCCCCGGGACTCCCGGGGGATATGAGCAGTTCTTC
V gene: TRBV23-1; CDR3 length: 19; J gene: TRBJ2-3; clone size: NA; D gene: NA; CDR3 protein: CASTTSVCWGSISTDTQYF; CDR3 DNA: TGCGCCAGCACAACTAGTGTTTGTTGGGGATCGATTAGCACAGATACGCAGTATTTT
V gene: TRBV4-3; CDR3 length: 14; J gene: TRBJ2-7; clone size: few; D gene: TRBD1; CDR3 protein: CASSPGQGAYQQYF; CDR3 DNA: TGCGCCAGCTCACCGGGACAGGGGGCTTATCAGCAGTACTTC
V gene: TRBV6-2/TRBV6-3; CDR3 length: 15; J gene: TRBJ2-1; clone size: few; D gene: TRBD2; CDR3 protein: CASSELAGGYNEQFF; CDR3 DNA: TGTGCCAGCAGCGAACTAGCGGGAGGGTACAATGAGCAGTTCTTC
V gene: TRBV11-2; CDR3 length: 17; J gene: TRBJ2-1; clone size: NA; D gene: TRBD2; CDR3 protein: CASSFRPSGRTRYEQFF; CDR3 DNA: TGTGCCAGCAGCTTCAGGCCTAGCGGGAGAACCAGGTATGAGCAGTTCTTC
V gene: TRBV20-1; CDR3 length: 13; J gene: TRBJ2-3; clone size: few; D gene: NA; CDR3 protein: CSAYRVRTDTQYF; CDR3 DNA: TGCAGTGCCTACAGGGTTCGCACAGATACGCAGTATTTT
V gene: TRBV11-2; CDR3 length: 18; J gene: TRBJ2-1; clone size: NA; D gene: NA; CDR3 protein: CASSPGGAGNLSYNEQFF; CDR3 DNA: TGTGCCAGCAGCCCCGGCGGGGCGGGTAATCTCTCCTACAATGAGCAGTTCTTC
V gene: TRBV7-8; CDR3 length: 14; J gene: TRBJ1-5; clone size: NA; D gene: NA; CDR3 protein: CASKLGASNQPQHF; CDR3 DNA: TGTGCCAGCAAATTGGGGGCCAGCAATCAGCCCCAGCATTTT
V gene: TRBV20-1; CDR3 length: 11; J gene: TRBJ1-1; clone size: NA; D gene: NA; CDR3 protein: CSARPYTEAFF; CDR3 DNA: TGCAGTGCTAGACCTTACACTGAAGCTTTCTTT
V gene: TRBV6-1; CDR3 length: 15; J gene: TRBJ2-1; clone size: few; D gene: NA; CDR3 protein: CASPLDQSSYNEQFF; CDR3 DNA: TGTGCCAGCCCCTTGGACCAGAGCTCCTACAATGAGCAGTTCTTC
V gene: TRBV5-1; CDR3 length: 15; J gene: TRBJ1-5; clone size: NA; D gene: NA; CDR3 protein: CASSPTGRSNQPQHF; CDR3 DNA: TGCGCCAGCAGCCCTACAGGGAGGAGCAATCAGCCCCAGCATTTT
V gene: TRBV28; CDR3 length: 14; J gene: TRBJ2-7; clone size: NA; D gene: NA; CDR3 protein: CASSSAGISSEQYF; CDR3 DNA: TGTGCCAGCAGTTCTGCAGGGATCTCCAGCGAGCAGTACTTC
V gene: TRBV20-1; CDR3 length: 14; J gene: TRBJ1-6; clone size: many; D gene: TRBD1; CDR3 protein: CSATNPGQGLPLHF; CDR3 DNA: TGCAGTGCTACAAACCCGGGACAGGGATTACCCCTCCACTTT
V gene: TRBV6-5; CDR3 length: 12; J gene: TRBJ1-3; clone size: many; D gene: NA; CDR3 protein: CASIFKRHTIYF; CDR3 DNA: TGTGCCAGCATTTTTAAGAGGCACACCATATATTTT
V gene: TRBV10-3; CDR3 length: 13; J gene: TRBJ1-2; clone size: few; D gene: NA; CDR3 protein: CAISDREYYGYTF; CDR3 DNA: TGTGCCATCAGTGATCGGGAATACTATGGCTACACCTTC
V gene: TRBV30; CDR3 length: 13; J gene: TRBJ1-2; clone size: few; D gene: TRBD1; CDR3 protein: CAWTRDRGVGYTF; CDR3 DNA: TGTGCCTGGACTAGGGACAGGGGAGTTGGCTACACCTTC
V gene: TRBV13; CDR3 length: 15; J gene: TRBJ1-2; clone size: many; D gene: NA; CDR3 protein: CASSLSMGIAYGYTF; CDR3 DNA: TGTGCCAGCAGCCTCTCTATGGGGATCGCCTATGGCTACACCTTC
V gene: TRBV11-2; CDR3 length: 13; J gene: TRBJ2-1; clone size: many; D gene: NA; CDR3 protein: CASSPGSYNEQFF; CDR3 DNA: TGTGCCAGCAGCCCAGGTTCTTACAATGAGCAGTTCTTC
V gene: TRBV2; CDR3 length: 13; J gene: TRBJ2-1; clone size: few; D gene: NA; CDR3 protein: CASTQRNYNEQFF; CDR3 DNA: TGTGCCAGCACGCAGCGAAATTACAATGAGCAGTTCTTC
V gene: TRBV4-3; CDR3 length: 13; J gene: TRBJ1-2; clone size: few; D gene: NA; CDR3 protein: CASSQARGYGYTF; CDR3 DNA: TGCGCCAGCAGCCAAGCTCGTGGGTATGGCTACACCTTC
V gene: TRBV4-3; CDR3 length: 11; J gene: TRBJ2-2; clone size: NA; D gene: NA; CDR3 protein: CAAGSTGELFF; CDR3 DNA: TGCGCCGCCGGTTCCACCGGGGAGCTGTTTTTT
V gene: TRBV9; CDR3 length: 13; J gene: TRBJ2-5; clone size: many; D gene: NA; CDR3 protein: CASSVAPKETQYF; CDR3 DNA: TGTGCCAGCAGCGTGGCTCCTAAAGAGACCCAGTACTTC
V gene: TRBV6-1; CDR3 length: 13; J gene: TRBJ1-2; clone size: NA; D gene: TRBD1; CDR3 protein: CASSSDRAYGYTF; CDR3 DNA: TGTGCCAGCAGTTCGGACAGGGCCTATGGCTACACCTTC
V gene: TRBV7-9; CDR3 length: 13; J gene: TRBJ2-5; clone size: NA; D gene: NA; CDR3 protein: CASSGGGKETQYF; CDR3 DNA: TGTGCCAGCAGCGGCGGCGGGAAAGAGACCCAGTACTTC
V gene: TRBV5-4; CDR3 length: 13; J gene: TRBJ1-2; clone size: few; D gene: TRBD1; CDR3 protein: CASSPGTAYGYTF; CDR3 DNA: TGTGCCAGCAGCCCTGGGACAGCGTATGGCTACACCTTC
V gene: TRBV29-1; CDR3 length: 12; J gene: TRBJ1-1; clone size: NA; D gene: NA; CDR3 protein: CSVDSGGSEAFF; CDR3 DNA: TGCAGCGTTGATTCGGGCGGATCAGAAGCTTTCTTT
V gene: TRBV20-1; CDR3 length: 14; J gene: TRBJ1-2; clone size: NA; D gene: NA; CDR3 protein: CSARDSPSIYGYTF; CDR3 DNA: TGCAGTGCACGTGACAGTCCTTCGATCTATGGCTACACCTTC
V gene: TRBV7-9; CDR3 length: 14; J gene: TRBJ2-5; clone size: few; D gene: NA; CDR3 protein: CASSSRAVWGTQYF; CDR3 DNA: TGTGCCAGCAGCTCCCGAGCGGTATGGGGTACCCAGTACTTC
V gene: TRBV18; CDR3 length: 13; J gene: TRBJ2-1; clone size: NA; D gene: NA; CDR3 protein: CASSPYAYNEQFF; CDR3 DNA: TGTGCCAGCTCACCATACGCCTACAATGAGCAGTTCTTC
V gene: TRBV2; CDR3 length: 20; J gene: TRBJ2-1; clone size: NA; D gene: TRBD2; CDR3 protein: CASLRGTGTSGRGLNNEQFF; CDR3 DNA: TGTGCCAGCCTTAGGGGCACCGGGACTAGCGGGAGGGGCCTGAACAATGAGCAGTTCTTC
V gene: TRBV6-5; CDR3 length: 14; J gene: TRBJ2-7; clone size: few; D gene: NA; CDR3 protein: CASRDIPGPYEQYF; CDR3 DNA: TGTGCCAGCAGAGACATCCCGGGGCCCTACGAGCAGTACTTC